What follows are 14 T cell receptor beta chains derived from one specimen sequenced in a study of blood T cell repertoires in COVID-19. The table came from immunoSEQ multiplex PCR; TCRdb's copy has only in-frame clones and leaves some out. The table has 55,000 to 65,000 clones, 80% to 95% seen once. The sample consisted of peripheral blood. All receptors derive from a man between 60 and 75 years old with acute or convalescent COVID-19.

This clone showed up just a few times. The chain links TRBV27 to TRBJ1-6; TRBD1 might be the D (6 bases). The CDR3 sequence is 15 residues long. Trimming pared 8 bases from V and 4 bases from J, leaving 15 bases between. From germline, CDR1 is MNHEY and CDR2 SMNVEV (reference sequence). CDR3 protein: CASRDGQIYNSPLHF. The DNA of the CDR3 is TGTGCCAGCCGCGACGGACAGATTTATAATTCACCCCTCCACTTT.

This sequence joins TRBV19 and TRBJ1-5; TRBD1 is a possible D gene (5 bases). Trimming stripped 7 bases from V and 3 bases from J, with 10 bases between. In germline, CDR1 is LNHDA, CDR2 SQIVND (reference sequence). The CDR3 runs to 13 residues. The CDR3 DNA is TGTGCCAGTAAACAAGGGGTCAATCAGCCCCAGCATTTT. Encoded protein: CASKQGVNQPQHF.

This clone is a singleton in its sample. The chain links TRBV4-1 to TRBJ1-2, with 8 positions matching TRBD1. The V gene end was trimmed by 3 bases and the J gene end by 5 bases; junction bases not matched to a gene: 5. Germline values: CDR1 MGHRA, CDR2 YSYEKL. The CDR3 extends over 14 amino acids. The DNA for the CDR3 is TGCGCCAGCAGCCACCCGGACAGGGAGTATGGCTACACCTTC. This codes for CASSHPDREYGYTF.

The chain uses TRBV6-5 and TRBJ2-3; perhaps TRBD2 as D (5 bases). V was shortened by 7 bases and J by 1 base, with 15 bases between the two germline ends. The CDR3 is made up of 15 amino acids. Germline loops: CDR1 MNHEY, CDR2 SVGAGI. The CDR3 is CASTPGELGTDTQYF. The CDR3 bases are TGTGCCAGCACCCCAGGCGAACTAGGCACAGATACGCAGTATTTT.

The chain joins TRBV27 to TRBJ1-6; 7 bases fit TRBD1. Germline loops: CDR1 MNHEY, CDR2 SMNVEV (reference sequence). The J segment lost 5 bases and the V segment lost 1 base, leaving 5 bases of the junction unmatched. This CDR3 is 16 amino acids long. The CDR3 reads CASSLFRTGDNSPLHF. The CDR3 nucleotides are TGTGCCAGCAGTTTATTTAGGACAGGAGATAATTCACCCCTCCACTTT.

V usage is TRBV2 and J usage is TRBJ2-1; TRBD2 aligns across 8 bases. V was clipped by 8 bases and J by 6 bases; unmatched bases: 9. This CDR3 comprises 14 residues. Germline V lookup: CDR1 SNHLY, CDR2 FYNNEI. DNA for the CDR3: TGTGCCAGCTTTCGGGCGGGAGGAGGCAATGAGCAGTTCTTC. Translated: CASFRAGGGNEQFF.

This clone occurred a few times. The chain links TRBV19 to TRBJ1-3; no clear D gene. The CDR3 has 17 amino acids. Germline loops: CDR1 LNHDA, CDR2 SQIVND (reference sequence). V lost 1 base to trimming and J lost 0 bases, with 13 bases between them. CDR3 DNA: TGTGCCAGTAGTATAGGAAGTGGCAGGTACTCTGGAAACACCATATATTTT. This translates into CASSIGSGRYSGNTIYF. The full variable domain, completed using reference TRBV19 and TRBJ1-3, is DGGITQSPKYLFRKEGQNVTLSCEQNLNHDAMYWYRQDPGQGLRLIYYSQIVNDFQKGDIAEGYSVSREKKESFPLTVTSAQKNPTAFYLCASSIGSGRYSGNTIYFGEGSWLTVV.

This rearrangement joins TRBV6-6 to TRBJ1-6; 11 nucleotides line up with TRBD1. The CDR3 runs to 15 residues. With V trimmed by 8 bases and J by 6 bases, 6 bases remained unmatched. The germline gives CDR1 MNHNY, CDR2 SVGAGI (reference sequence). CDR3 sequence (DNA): TGTGCCAGCCACCGGGACAGGGGGTCTAATTCACCCCTCCACTTT. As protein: CASHRDRGSNSPLHF.

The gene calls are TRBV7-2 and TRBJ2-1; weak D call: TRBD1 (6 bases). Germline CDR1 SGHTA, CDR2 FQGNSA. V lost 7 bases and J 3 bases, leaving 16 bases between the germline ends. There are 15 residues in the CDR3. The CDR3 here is CASTLNGQNYNEQFF. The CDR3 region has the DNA TGTGCCAGCACCCTGAACGGACAGAACTACAATGAGCAGTTCTTC.

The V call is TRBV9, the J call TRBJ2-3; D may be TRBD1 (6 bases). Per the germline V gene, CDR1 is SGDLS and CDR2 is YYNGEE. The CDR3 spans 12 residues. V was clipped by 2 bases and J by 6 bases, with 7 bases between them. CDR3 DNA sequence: TGTGCCAGCAGCGTGAGGGGGGATACGCAGTATTTT. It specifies CASSVRGDTQYF.

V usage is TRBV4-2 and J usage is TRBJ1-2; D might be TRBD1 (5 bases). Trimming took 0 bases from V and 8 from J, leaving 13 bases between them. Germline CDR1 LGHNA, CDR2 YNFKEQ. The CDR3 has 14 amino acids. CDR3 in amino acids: CASSQDSGLRGYTF. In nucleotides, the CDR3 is TGTGCCAGCAGCCAAGATTCAGGGCTTAGGGGCTACACCTTC.

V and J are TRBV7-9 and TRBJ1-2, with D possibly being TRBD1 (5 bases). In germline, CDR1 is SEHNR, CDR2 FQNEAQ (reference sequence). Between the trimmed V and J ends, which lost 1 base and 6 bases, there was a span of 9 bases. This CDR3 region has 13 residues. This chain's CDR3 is CASSLEAGNGYTF. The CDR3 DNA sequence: TGTGCCAGCAGCTTAGAGGCAGGGAATGGCTACACCTTC.

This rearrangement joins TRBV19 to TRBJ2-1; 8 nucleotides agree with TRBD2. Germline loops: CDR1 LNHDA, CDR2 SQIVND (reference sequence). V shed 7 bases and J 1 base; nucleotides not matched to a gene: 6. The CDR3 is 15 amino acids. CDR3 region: CASKAERGSYNEQFF. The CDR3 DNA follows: TGTGCCAGTAAAGCGGAGCGGGGGTCCTACAATGAGCAGTTCTTC.

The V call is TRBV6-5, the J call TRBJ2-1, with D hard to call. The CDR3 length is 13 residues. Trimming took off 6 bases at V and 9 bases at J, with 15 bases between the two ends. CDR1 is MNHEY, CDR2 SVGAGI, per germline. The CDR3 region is CASSPRVSGEQFF. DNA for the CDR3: TGTGCCAGCAGCCCCCGGGTTTCGGGTGAGCAGTTCTTC.